The clone carrying this T cell receptor beta chain was seen only a few times. Its antigen is unknown. This sample stems from a study of blood T cells in healthy people across ages. Study-level findings and limits: Naive T cell percentage and TCR beta diversity correlated strongly.

The second PCR ran about 6 to 12 cycles with a sample-barcoded 5' primer and J-beta primers. TCRdb independently ran MiXCR on the 5' RACE reads; one entry per CDR3 protein. Of hundreds of thousands of distinct CDR3 sequences listed, about 25% are singletons. The CDR3 consists of 16 residues. Germline lookup yields CDR1 KGHDR and CDR2 SFDVKD. These data were also reused for a study on T cells of mothers and their children.

The sequenced material came from blood. The TCR sequence derives from a boy between 10 and 17 years old in good health. V usage is TRBV24-1 and J usage is TRBJ2-5; 10 bases fit TRBD2. The J call is doubtful: the DNA matches TRBJ2-1 better. CDR3 in amino acids: CATSDATSGVGYEQFF. The CDR3 bases are TGTGCCACCAGTGATGCTACTAGCGGGGTAGGGTATGAGCAGTTCTTC.